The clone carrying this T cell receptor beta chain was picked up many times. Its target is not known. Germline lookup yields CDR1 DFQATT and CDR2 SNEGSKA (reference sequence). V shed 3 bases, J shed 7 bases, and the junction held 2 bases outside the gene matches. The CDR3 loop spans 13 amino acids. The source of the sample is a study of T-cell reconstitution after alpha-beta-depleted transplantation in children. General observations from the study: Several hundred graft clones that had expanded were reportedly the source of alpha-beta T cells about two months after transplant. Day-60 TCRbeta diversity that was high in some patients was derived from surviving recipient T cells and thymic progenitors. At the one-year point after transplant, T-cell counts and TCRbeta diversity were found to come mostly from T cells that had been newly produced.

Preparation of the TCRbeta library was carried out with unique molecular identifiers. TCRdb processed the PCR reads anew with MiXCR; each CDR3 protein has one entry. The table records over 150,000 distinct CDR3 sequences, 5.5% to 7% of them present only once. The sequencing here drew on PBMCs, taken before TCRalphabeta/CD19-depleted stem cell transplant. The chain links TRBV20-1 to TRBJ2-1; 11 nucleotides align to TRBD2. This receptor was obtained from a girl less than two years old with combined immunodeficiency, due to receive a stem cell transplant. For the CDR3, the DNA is TGCAGTGCTAGGGGGACTAGCGGTAATGAGCAGTTCTTC. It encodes CSARGTSGNEQFF.